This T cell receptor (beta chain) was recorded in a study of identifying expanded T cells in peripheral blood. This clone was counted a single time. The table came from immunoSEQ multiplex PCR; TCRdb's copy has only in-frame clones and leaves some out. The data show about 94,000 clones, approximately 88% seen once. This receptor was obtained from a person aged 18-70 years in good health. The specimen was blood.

CDR3 bases: TGCAGCGTTAAGCGGGGCAGTTCGAACACTGAAGCTTTCTTT. It specifies CSVKRGSSNTEAFF. The rearrangement uses TRBV29-1 and TRBJ1-1; TRBD1 is a possible D gene (5 bases). The germline V gene encodes CDR1 SQVTM and CDR2 ANQGSEA. This CDR3 has 14 residues. V lost 5 bases to trimming and J lost 1 base, with 14 bases between them.